This entry is about one TCR beta chain. Its antigen is still unknown. The data are from a study of cytomegalovirus exposure and HLA in healthy donors. About the study: An early release of data contained 75 million to 90 million unique TCRs, which came from HLA-typed donors.

Study results and limitations: Relative to the roughly 700-donor mean, N-insertions were reportedly fewer in an Asian-associated ancestry cluster in a later analysis.

Both 60 Vbeta primers and 13 Jbeta primers went into the PCR. TCRdb's copy holds only in-frame clones and misses some; the assay was immunoSEQ multiplex PCR. The sample includes 150,000 to 200,000 clones, around nine tenths seen only once; the top ten take approximately 1.7%. This CDR3 spans 14 amino acids. Germline CDR1 is ENHRY and CDR2 is SYGVKD. Trimming stripped 4 bases from V and 2 bases from J, with 12 bases between. The receptor was derived from a woman under 30 in good health and CMV-seronegative. Sample: PBMCs. The genes are TRBV10-3 and TRBJ2-7; D is possibly TRBD2 (6 bases). The CDR3 bases are TGTGCCATCAGTGGGCGGGACGGACCCTACGAGCAGTACTTC. The encoded protein is CAISGRDGPYEQYF.